A selection of T cell receptor beta chains follows, all from one sample in a study of tumour-infiltrating T cells in Burkitt lymphoma. Generated by immunoSEQ multiplex PCR, the TCRdb table keeps only in-frame clones and is missing some. The data contain around 6,600 clones, about 83% of them seen just once; the ten biggest clones take up 9.5% to 11%. Sequenced sample: tumor tissue. These receptors originate from a human donor with Burkitt lymphoma. Both conserved end residues are part of each CDR3. The order of the fields is J gene, clone size, D gene, V gene, CDR3 DNA, CDR3 protein. D genes are given only for firm matches. Expanded clones are given a class, and other clones once, few, many or no size at all.

>TRBJ1-5|-|TRBD1|TRBV28
TGTGCCAGCAGTTCCCATCCCGGGACAGAAAATTATCAGCCCCAGCATTTT
CASSSHPGTENYQPQHF
>TRBJ2-2|-|TRBD1|TRBV5-4
TGTGCCAGCAGCCTCGGACAGGGGGCGAGGGCCGGGGAGCTGTTTTTT
CASSLGQGARAGELFF
>TRBJ1-2|-|-|TRBV7-9
TGTGCCAGCAGCTTAGCGGTTTCCGGACTCTATGGCTACACCTTC
CASSLAVSGLYGYTF
>TRBJ2-7|-|-|TRBV27
TGTGCCACCCGGAGGGGGATGGAGCAGTACTTC
CATRRGMEQYF
>TRBJ2-1|-|TRBD2|TRBV28
TGTGCCAGCATTACCGGGAGGGCCTCGAATGAGCAGTTCTTC
CASITGRASNEQFF
>TRBJ1-2|-|-|TRBV5-1
TGCGCCAGCAGCTTCGGGACTGATAACTATGGCTACACCTTC
CASSFGTDNYGYTF
>TRBJ2-3|-|TRBD2|TRBV9
TGTGCCAGCAGCGTAGAACTGCGTGAGCGGGGGGGCACAGATACGCAGTATTTT
CASSVELRERGGTDTQYF
>TRBJ2-5|-|-|TRBV5-4
TGTGCCAGCAGCCTCTTAGGGGGAGTGTGGGAGACCCAGTACTTC
CASSLLGGVWETQYF
>TRBJ2-1|-|TRBD2|TRBV14
TGTGCCAGCAGCCTTGGCGGGAGAGGGGTTTCCAATGAGCAGTTCTTC
CASSLGGRGVSNEQFF
>TRBJ2-7|-|TRBD2|TRBV6-5
TGTGCCAGCAGTTTCTTAGCGGGGAGCTACGAGCAGTACTTC
CASSFLAGSYEQYF
>TRBJ2-2|-|-|TRBV13
TGTGCCAGCAGCTTAACCCCAGGGTATTTGAACACCGGGGAGCTGTTTTTT
CASSLTPGYLNTGELFF
>TRBJ1-4|once|TRBD1|TRBV6-5
TGTGCCAGCAGGCCGGGACAGATTAATGAAAAACTGTTTTTT
CASRPGQINEKLFF
>TRBJ1-5|-|-|TRBV7-9
TGTGCCAGCAGCTTGGGGGGAGGAAATCAGCCCCAGCATTTT
CASSLGGGNQPQHF
>TRBJ2-2|-|-|TRBV4-1
TGCGCCAGCAGCCAAGGGAGGGGTTTAGGGGAGCTGTTTTTT
CASSQGRGLGELFF
>TRBJ2-7|-|TRBD2|TRBV6-5
TGTGCCAGCAGTTCCCTAGCGGACGAGCAGTACTTC
CASSSLADEQYF
>TRBJ2-2|-|TRBD2|TRBV6-4
TGTGCCAGCAGTGACTTGGCTAGCGGGGCCGGGGAGCTGTTTTTT
CASSDLASGAGELFF
>TRBJ1-2|few|TRBD1|TRBV10-3
TGTGCCATCAGTGAGTCCCCGGACAGGGAGGCTTACACCTTC
CAISESPDREAYTF
>TRBJ2-2|few|TRBD2|TRBV14
TGTGCCAGCAGCCCCCGCTCTGGGACTAGCGGCACCGGGGAGCTGTTTTTT
CASSPRSGTSGTGELFF
>TRBJ1-2|few|-|TRBV7-2
TGTGCCAGCAGCTTATATTGGGGGGATGGCTACACCTTC
CASSLYWGDGYTF
>TRBJ2-3|-|-|TRBV5-1
TGCGCCAGCAGCCAGGGTTCAGATACGCAGTATTTT
CASSQGSDTQYF
>TRBJ2-2|once|-|TRBV18
TGTGCCAGCTCACCACCGATTGGGGAGCTGTTTTTT
CASSPPIGELFF
>TRBJ1-6|-|-|TRBV7-2
TGTGCCAGCAGCTTATTGATTTTCAATTCACCCCTCCACTTT
CASSLLIFNSPLHF
>TRBJ2-7|-|-|TRBV6-5
TGTGCCAGCAGTTACGGGTTAGGGGCCTACGAGCAGTACTTC
CASSYGLGAYEQYF
>TRBJ1-5|-|-|TRBV15
TGTGCCACCAGCAGAGGCGGCCAGAATCAGCCCCAGCATTTT
CATSRGGQNQPQHF
>TRBJ2-2|-|TRBD2|TRBV4-2
TGTGCCAGCAGCCATCCAACTAGCGGGGGCCTAAGAACCGGGGAGCTGTTTTTT
CASSHPTSGGLRTGELFF
>TRBJ1-6|-|TRBD1|TRBV27
TGTGCCAGCAGTATGGGGACAGGGTATAATTCACCCCTCCACTTT
CASSMGTGYNSPLHF
>TRBJ2-7|-|-|TRBV10-3
TGTGCCATCAGTGAAACACAGGGAGTCCTCACCTACGAGCAGTACTTC
CAISETQGVLTYEQYF
>TRBJ2-2|-|-|TRBV6-1
TGTGCCAGCATACTGACCCCAGGCGCCGGGGAGCTGTTTTTT
CASILTPGAGELFF
>TRBJ1-5|-|-|TRBV9
TGTGCCAGCAGCCTGGGGGGTGGGTCAACCCAGCATTTT
CASSLGGGSTQHF
>TRBJ1-3|-|-|TRBV2
TGTGCCAACCTCTTGGAAGTGATCTCTGGAAACACCATATATTTT
CANLLEVISGNTIYF
>TRBJ2-7|-|TRBD2|TRBV27
TGTGCCAGCAGACCGGGACTAGCTGTCGAGCAGTACTTC
CASRPGLAVEQYF
>TRBJ1-1|-|TRBD1|TRBV28
TGTGCCAGCAGTCCAGGGACAGTGAACACTGAAGCTTTCTTT
CASSPGTVNTEAFF
>TRBJ2-3|-|TRBD2|TRBV5-6
TGTGCAAGCAGCTTGGGACTAGCGGATGGCACAGATACGCAGTATTTT
CASSLGLADGTDTQYF
>TRBJ2-1|-|-|TRBV30
TGTGCCTGGAGTGGGGGTGGAGCCTCCTACAATGAGCAGTTCTTC
CAWSGGGASYNEQFF
>TRBJ1-4|-|-|TRBV18
TGTGCCAGCTCACCGGTCGTTGCAACTAATGAAAAACTGTTTTTT
CASSPVVATNEKLFF
>TRBJ2-5|-|-|TRBV13
TGTGCCAGCAGCTTAGTGGGGAGAGAGACCCAGTACTTC
CASSLVGRETQYF
>TRBJ2-2|-|TRBD1|TRBV6-4
TGTGCCAGCAGTGCCCGGACAGGGTCCGGGGAGCTGTTTTTT
CASSARTGSGELFF
>TRBJ2-1|-|-|TRBV18
TGTGCCAGCTCACCCTCCCGGGACAAATACAATGAGCAGTTCTTC
CASSPSRDKYNEQFF
>TRBJ1-1|-|-|TRBV28
TGTGCCAGCAGCCGGGACTTCTTTGAAGCTTTCTTT
CASSRDFFEAFF
>TRBJ2-7|few|-|TRBV4-2
TGTGCCAGCAGCGCCTCCCCGGACGAGCAGTACTTC
CASSASPDEQYF
>TRBJ2-5|few|-|TRBV29-1
TGCAGCGTTGAAGAGGTGGGAGTGGGTGAGACCCAGTACTTC
CSVEEVGVGETQYF
>TRBJ1-1|-|-|TRBV18
TGTGCCAGCCGGACCTCGGGGTTTATGAACACTGAAGCTTTCTTT
CASRTSGFMNTEAFF
>TRBJ2-5|-|TRBD1|TRBV27
TGTGCCAGCAGTTTCCGGGACAGACCCATAGAGACCCAGTACTTC
CASSFRDRPIETQYF
>TRBJ2-7|-|-|TRBV5-1
TGCGCCAGCAGCTTGGGGACAGAGCAGTACTTC
CASSLGTEQYF
>TRBJ1-5|-|-|TRBV7-9
TGTGCCAGCAGCTTGGGAGGGCTTACGGAACAGCCCCAGCATTTT
CASSLGGLTEQPQHF
>TRBJ2-3|-|-|TRBV6-1
TGTGCCAGCAGTGAAAGGCTGTACACAGATACGCAGTATTTT
CASSERLYTDTQYF
>TRBJ2-2|-|-|TRBV29-1
TGCAGCGTCAGCTTCAGGGCCGGGGAGCTGTTTTTT
CSVSFRAGELFF
>TRBJ2-3|-|-|TRBV9
TGTGCCAGCAGCGTAGGAACAGATTTTAGCACAGATACGCAGTATTTT
CASSVGTDFSTDTQYF
>TRBJ1-1|once|-|TRBV5-6
TGTGCCAGCAGCTGGAGGGGCGGGAACACTGAAGCTTTCTTT
CASSWRGGNTEAFF
>TRBJ2-2|-|-|TRBV9
TGTGCCAGCAGCCCCAGTGCCGGGGAGCTGTTTTTT
CASSPSAGELFF
>TRBJ2-7|once|-|TRBV6-1
TGTGCCAGCAGTGAAAAATACTACGAGCAGTACTTC
CASSEKYYEQYF
>TRBJ1-5|-|-|TRBV7-6
TGTGCCAGCAGCGCTCAACAGGGTGAACTAGGTCAGCCCCAGCATTTT
CASSAQQGELGQPQHF
>TRBJ1-1|-|TRBD1|TRBV5-5
TGTGCCAGCAGGGCCGGGACAGGGTTTGAAGCTTTCTTT
CASRAGTGFEAFF
>TRBJ2-7|-|-|TRBV7-9
TGTGCCAGCAGCTTAGGCAGGTCCTTGGGTGGTGAGCAGTACTTC
CASSLGRSLGGEQYF